What follows is one T cell receptor (beta chain) and its context. Its specificity is unknown. The sample belongs to a study of T cell responses to AZD1222 COVID-19 vaccine. Produced via immunoSEQ multiplex PCR; TCRdb's table is partial and in-frame only. The sample comprises 130,000 to 150,000 clones, more than 80% of which are singletons, and under 2% rests with the top ten. Study results and caveats: Within unmutated variant regions lay the reported targets of nearly half of spike-specific TCRs. Researchers report vaccine-associated CD4 TCRs spanning spike, with dominance at 160-218 and 743-854.

Germline CDR1 reads PRHDT; CDR2 reads FYEKMQ (reference sequence). The length of the CDR3 is 14 residues. V was shortened by 2 bases and J by 4 bases, with 12 bases between the two germline ends. Sequenced here: peripheral blood, sampled on day 0 of AZD1222 vaccination. This chain joins TRBV13 and TRBJ2-7; D ambiguous. The receptor was derived from an adult in good health. CDR3 DNA sequence: TGTGCCAGCAGCTTACGACTCGCGTATTACGAGCAGTACTTC. Translating it yields CASSLRLAYYEQYF.